In its sample, the clone carrying this T cell receptor (beta chain) was seen many times. The entry originates in a study of control samples from healthy donors and cancer patients. The CDR3 consists of 15 residues. V lost 6 bases to trimming and J lost 5 bases; unmatched junction nucleotides: 12. Germline V gene data show CDR1 as LNHDA and CDR2 as SQIVND (reference sequence). Libraries were prepared by immunoSEQ multiplex PCR; TCRdb keeps only in-frame clonotypes and omits some of them. The sample includes some 110,000 clones, 83% of them seen just once. Input material: blood. The TCR sequence derives from a woman in her fifties or sixties in good health. The rearrangement uses TRBV19 and TRBJ1-2, with 7 bases lining up with TRBD1. The CDR3, as DNA: TGTGCCAGTAGAGAAACCGGACAGGCCGGGTATGGCTACACCTTC. Its translation is CASRETGQAGYGYTF.